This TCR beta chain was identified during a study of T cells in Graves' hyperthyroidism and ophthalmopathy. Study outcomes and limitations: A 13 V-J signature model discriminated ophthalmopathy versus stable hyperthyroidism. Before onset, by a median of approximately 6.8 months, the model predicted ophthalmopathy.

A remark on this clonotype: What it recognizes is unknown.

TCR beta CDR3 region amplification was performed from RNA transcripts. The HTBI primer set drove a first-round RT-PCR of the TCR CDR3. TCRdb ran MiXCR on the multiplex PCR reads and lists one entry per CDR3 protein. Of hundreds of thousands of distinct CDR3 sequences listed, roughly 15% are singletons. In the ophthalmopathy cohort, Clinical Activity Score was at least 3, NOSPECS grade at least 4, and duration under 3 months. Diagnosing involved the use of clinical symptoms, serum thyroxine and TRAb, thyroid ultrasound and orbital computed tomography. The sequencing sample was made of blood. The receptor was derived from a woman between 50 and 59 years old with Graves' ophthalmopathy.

CDR3 in amino acids: CASSVAETGFYEQYF. Here the CDR3 DNA reads TGTGCCAGCAGCGTAGCTGAAACGGGGTTCTACGAGCAGTACTTC. The chain carries TRBV9 and TRBJ2-7, with D possibly TRBD2 on 5 matching bases. The V end lost 0 bases, the J end lost 3 bases, and 13 bases lay between the germline ends. There are 15 residues in the CDR3. The V gene's germline CDR1 is SGDLS and CDR2 YYNGEE.